This TCR beta chain was found in a study of T-cell memory formation after mild COVID-19. One entry per CDR3 protein results from TCRdb running MiXCR on the 5' RACE reads. The repertoire includes around 410,000 distinct CDR3 sequences, around a quarter of them detected once, and around 13% sits in the top ten. This CDR3 region has 13 residues. Trimming took off 1 base at V and 5 bases at J, with 8 bases between the two ends. From germline, CDR1 is SGHTA and CDR2 FQGTGA. The origin of this receptor is an adult woman who had mild COVID-19 (a few samples of this study predate the infection). Cell type and time point are not known. The sample consisted of PBMCs or a T cell subset sorted from them (not recorded which). This sequence joins TRBV7-3 and TRBJ1-1, with a weak D call TRBD1 (5 bases). The CDR3 nucleotides read TGTGCCAGCAGCTTAAACTGGGGGACTGAAGCTTTCTTT. As protein: CASSLNWGTEAFF.